Each of the 6 T cell receptor beta chains below was sequenced from the same sample in a study of T cells in Graves' hyperthyroidism and ophthalmopathy. The investigators amplified TCR beta CDR3 regions from RNA transcripts. HTBI primers drove first-round RT-PCR of the TCR CDR3. TCRdb redid the calling of the multiplex PCR reads with MiXCR, one entry per CDR3 protein. This sample yields 340,000 or so distinct CDR3 sequences, of which about 18% are seen a single time; approximately 54% belongs to the top ten. Specimen: blood. The receptor source for this set is a woman between 45 and 60 years old with Graves' hyperthyroidism.

This clonotype was recorded at least ten times. The chain couples TRBV3-1 to TRBJ1-1, with a weak D call TRBD1 (5 bases). From germline, CDR1 is LGHDT and CDR2 YNNKEL (reference sequence). V gave up 1 base and J gave up 1 base, with 10 bases separating them. This CDR3 comprises 15 residues. The CDR3 protein is CASSQGRGRNTEAFF. Here the CDR3 DNA reads TGTGCCAGCAGCCAAGGCCGGGGACGGAACACTGAAGCTTTCTTT.

The chain couples TRBV4-2 to TRBJ1-2, with D hard to call. The CDR3 runs to 17 residues. Germline loops: CDR1 LGHNA, CDR2 YNFKEQ. V was clipped by 0 bases and J by 1 base, with 15 bases between them. The CDR3 bases are TGTGCCAGCAGCCAAGAGAGAGGAGCCGTACTTAACTATGGCTACACCTTC. The encoded protein is CASSQERGAVLNYGYTF.

This clonotype has just one count. This chain links TRBV7-3 with TRBJ1-5; no clear D. Germline loops: CDR1 SGHTA, CDR2 FQGTGA. This CDR3 region has 12 residues. The V end was cut by 1 base, the J end by 4 bases, with 2 bases between. The CDR3 loop reads CASSLKNQPQHF. Written as DNA, the CDR3 is TGTGCCAGCAGCTTAAAAAATCAGCCCCAGCATTTT.

The chain carries TRBV27 and TRBJ2-5; 9 bases map to TRBD1. The CDR3 extends over 16 amino acids. J lost 4 bases, V lost 4 bases, and 10 bases had no gene match. Per germline, CDR1 MNHEY and CDR2 SMNVEV (reference sequence). This chain's CDR3 is CASSSNPGTGRETQYF. CDR3 nucleotides: TGTGCCAGCAGTTCCAACCCCGGGACAGGGCGAGAGACCCAGTACTTC.

This clonotype was seen more than once but under ten times. The chain combines TRBV10-3 with TRBJ2-1, with 11 bases matching TRBD2. Germline V gene sequence: CDR1 ENHRY, CDR2 SYGVKD. V lost 10 bases, J lost 7 bases, and 9 bases stayed unmatched. The CDR3 contains 14 residues. Written as DNA, the CDR3 is TGTGCCACACTAGCGGGGGACCCGCGAAATGAGCAGTTCTTC. It yields the protein CATLAGDPRNEQFF.

This clonotype came up many times. This chain connects TRBV5-1 to TRBJ2-7; 11 bases agree with TRBD2. V gave up 3 bases and J gave up 2 bases; unmatched junction bases: 4. The CDR3 is 15 residues long. From germline, CDR1 is SGHRS and CDR2 YFSETQ. The chain's CDR3 is CASSSGTSGAYEQYF. Written as DNA, the CDR3 is TGCGCCAGCAGCTCGGGGACTAGCGGAGCCTACGAGCAGTACTTC.